This T cell receptor (beta chain) was identified during a study of cytomegalovirus exposure and HLA in healthy donors. The CDR3 contains 14 residues. The ends were cut back, 3 bases at V and 6 bases at J, with 16 bases in the middle. Germline V gene lookup returns CDR1 SGHRS and CDR2 YFSETQ. The PCR employed 60 Vbeta primers together with 13 Jbeta primers. Repertoires were generated with immunoSEQ multiplex PCR, while TCRdb's copy carries only in-frame clones and drops some. The table lists around 150,000 clones, 79% of them singletons. Each donor's status was that of a healthy bone marrow donor. The TCR originated in a man aged 45-65 years in good health and CMV-seropositive. What was sequenced was PBMCs. The genes are TRBV5-1 and TRBJ2-7; D unclear. This chain's CDR3 is CASSSDGRASEQYF. The CDR3 bases are TGCGCCAGCAGCTCCGACGGCCGAGCGTCCGAGCAGTACTTC.